This is a list of T cell receptor beta chains from one sample in a study of metastatic and nonmetastatic thyroid tumors. TCRdb used MiXCR to call clones anew from the PCR reads. This table has around 21,000 clones, around 38% appearing once. The sample comprised tumor tissue. Receptor source: a female donor with papillary thyroid cancer or a benign thyroid nodule (not recorded which). Some clones in this sample may be carry-over from other donors' samples. Both conserved end residues are part of each CDR3. A D gene is named only where the DNA matches it firmly. Not all rows give a size; the values are once, few, many and, for expanded clones, a class.

J gene: TRBJ2-1; V gene: TRBV11-3; D gene: .; clone size: .; CDR3 DNA: TGTGCCAGCAGCTTAGATAGCCGGAGGAATGAGCAGTTCTTC; CDR3 protein: CASSLDSRRNEQFF
J gene: TRBJ2-2; V gene: TRBV7-9; D gene: .; clone size: .; CDR3 DNA: TGTGCCAGCAGCCGCGGGACATCGAACACCGGGGAGCTGTTTTTT; CDR3 protein: CASSRGTSNTGELFF
J gene: TRBJ1-5; V gene: TRBV20-1; D gene: .; clone size: .; CDR3 DNA: TGCAGTGCTGTCCGGGACGGCGATTTTCCGCCCCAGCATTTT; CDR3 protein: CSAVRDGDFPPQHF
J gene: TRBJ1-2; V gene: TRBV6-1; D gene: TRBD1; clone size: few; CDR3 DNA: TGTGCCAGCAGTGAATCCGGGACAGGGGGCGGCTATGGCTACACCTTC; CDR3 protein: CASSESGTGGGYGYTF
J gene: TRBJ1-5; V gene: TRBV28; D gene: .; clone size: many; CDR3 DNA: TGTGCCAGCAGTCTGGGACGCAGTCATCAGCCCCAGCATTTT; CDR3 protein: CASSLGRSHQPQHF
J gene: TRBJ1-1; V gene: TRBV6-1; D gene: .; clone size: .; CDR3 DNA: TGTGCCAGCAAAGCCCGGCCAGCCCAGAACACTGAAGCTTTCTTT; CDR3 protein: CASKARPAQNTEAFF
J gene: TRBJ1-5; V gene: TRBV20-1; D gene: TRBD1; clone size: few; CDR3 DNA: TGCAGTGCTAGAATCCAGGGGGCGGGTCAGCCCCAGCATTTT; CDR3 protein: CSARIQGAGQPQHF
J gene: TRBJ2-6; V gene: TRBV27; D gene: .; clone size: few; CDR3 DNA: TGCGCTAGAGCCCATTCTGGGGCCAACGTCCTGACTTTC; CDR3 protein: CARAHSGANVLTF
J gene: TRBJ1-1; V gene: TRBV18; D gene: .; clone size: once; CDR3 DNA: TGTGCCAGCTCACCACGGGTCGGCGGTTTCAACACTGAAGCTTTCTTT; CDR3 protein: CASSPRVGGFNTEAFF
J gene: TRBJ2-3; V gene: TRBV2; D gene: .; clone size: .; CDR3 DNA: TGTGCCAGCAGAGGTCTCCTGGGGGGGCAAAAGATGACAGATACGCAGTATTTT; CDR3 protein: CASRGLLGGQKMTDTQYF
J gene: TRBJ2-3; V gene: TRBV12-3/TRBV12-4; D gene: TRBD1; clone size: few; CDR3 DNA: TGTGCCAGCAGTCCGACAGGGGGATTTGATACGCAGTATTTT; CDR3 protein: CASSPTGGFDTQYF
J gene: TRBJ2-1; V gene: TRBV9; D gene: TRBD2; clone size: .; CDR3 DNA: TGTGCCGCGCAGGATAGCGGGAATTTTGGTGAGCAGTTCTTC; CDR3 protein: CAAQDSGNFGEQFF
J gene: TRBJ1-4; V gene: TRBV4-1; D gene: .; clone size: .; CDR3 DNA: TGCGCCAGCAGCCAAGATGGGGCAACTAATGAAAAACTGTTTTTT; CDR3 protein: CASSQDGATNEKLFF
J gene: TRBJ2-2; V gene: TRBV11-2; D gene: .; clone size: .; CDR3 DNA: TGTGCCAGCAGCTTAGAGGTTGTTTGGGAGGACACCGGGGAGCTGTTTTTT; CDR3 protein: CASSLEVVWEDTGELFF
J gene: TRBJ1-1; V gene: TRBV12-3/TRBV12-4; D gene: TRBD1; clone size: .; CDR3 DNA: TGTGCCAGCAGGACAGGGGGCAACACTGAAGCTTTCTTT; CDR3 protein: CASRTGGNTEAFF
J gene: TRBJ2-1; V gene: TRBV5-1; D gene: .; clone size: .; CDR3 DNA: TGCGCCAGCAATCCCGGTGGAGGAGACTACAATGAGCAGTTCTTC; CDR3 protein: CASNPGGGDYNEQFF
J gene: TRBJ1-1; V gene: TRBV20-1; D gene: .; clone size: .; CDR3 DNA: TGCAGTGCTAGAGACAGACAAGGCACTGAAGCTTTCTTT; CDR3 protein: CSARDRQGTEAFF
J gene: TRBJ1-1; V gene: TRBV30; D gene: .; clone size: .; CDR3 DNA: TGTGCCTGGAGTTTGGGGGGCACTGAAGCTTTCTTT; CDR3 protein: CAWSLGGTEAFF
J gene: TRBJ2-1; V gene: TRBV27; D gene: TRBD2; clone size: few; CDR3 DNA: TGTGCCAGCAGTCGCTGGGACTACAAAGCCATCCCGACAGATCAGTTCTTC; CDR3 protein: CASSRWDYKAIPTDQFF
J gene: TRBJ2-1; V gene: TRBV20-1; D gene: TRBD2; clone size: .; CDR3 DNA: TGCAGTGTTCCAGCCGGACTAGCTAACAATGAGCAGTTCTTC; CDR3 protein: CSVPAGLANNEQFF
J gene: TRBJ2-2; V gene: TRBV9; D gene: TRBD2; clone size: .; CDR3 DNA: TGTGCCAGCAGCACTCGGACTAGCGCCGACACCGGGGAGCTGTTTTTT; CDR3 protein: CASSTRTSADTGELFF
J gene: TRBJ1-1; V gene: TRBV7-2; D gene: TRBD1; clone size: .; CDR3 DNA: TGTGCCAGCAGCTCAGCCCGACAGGGGAACACTGAAGCTTTCTTT; CDR3 protein: CASSSARQGNTEAFF
J gene: TRBJ2-5; V gene: TRBV12-3/TRBV12-4; D gene: .; clone size: .; CDR3 DNA: TGTGCCAGCAGGGGGGAGACCCAGTACTTC; CDR3 protein: CASRGETQYF
J gene: TRBJ1-1; V gene: TRBV18; D gene: .; clone size: .; CDR3 DNA: TGTGCCAGCTCACCGGTGGGGCAGGGTTTAGCTTTCTTT; CDR3 protein: CASSPVGQGLAFF
J gene: TRBJ2-5; V gene: TRBV19; D gene: .; clone size: .; CDR3 DNA: TGTGCCACCGGCGGGGTAACAGTACAGACCCAGTACTTC; CDR3 protein: CATGGVTVQTQYF
J gene: TRBJ2-2; V gene: TRBV5-8; D gene: TRBD2; clone size: .; CDR3 DNA: TGTGCCAGCAGCTTGGAGCTAGCGGGGACCGGGGAGCTGTTTTTT; CDR3 protein: CASSLELAGTGELFF
J gene: TRBJ1-2; V gene: TRBV6-1; D gene: TRBD1; clone size: few; CDR3 DNA: TGTGCCAGCACCCTCGGACAGGGGTCTGGCTACACCTTC; CDR3 protein: CASTLGQGSGYTF
J gene: TRBJ2-5; V gene: TRBV6-1; D gene: TRBD2; clone size: few; CDR3 DNA: TGTGCCAGTGGAGGAGGACACGCAGGGCGGGGGGAGACCCAGTACTTC; CDR3 protein: CASGGGHAGRGETQYF
J gene: TRBJ2-1; V gene: TRBV28; D gene: .; clone size: .; CDR3 DNA: TGTGCCAGCAGTTTATGGGCAGACAATGAGCAGTTCTTC; CDR3 protein: CASSLWADNEQFF
J gene: TRBJ1-5; V gene: TRBV28; D gene: .; clone size: .; CDR3 DNA: TGTGCCAGCAGCCCAGCAAATCAGCCCCAGCATTTT; CDR3 protein: CASSPANQPQHF
J gene: TRBJ2-2; V gene: TRBV6-1; D gene: .; clone size: .; CDR3 DNA: TGTGCCAGCAGTGAAGGGGACACCGGGGAGCTGTTTTTT; CDR3 protein: CASSEGDTGELFF
J gene: TRBJ2-6; V gene: TRBV2; D gene: TRBD1; clone size: few; CDR3 DNA: TGTGCCAGCAGTTGGGACAGTGGGGCCAACGTCCTGACTTTC; CDR3 protein: CASSWDSGANVLTF
J gene: TRBJ1-5; V gene: TRBV29-1; D gene: .; clone size: large; CDR3 DNA: TGCAGCGTTGAGGAAGGGGATCAGCCCCAGCATTTT; CDR3 protein: CSVEEGDQPQHF
J gene: TRBJ2-3; V gene: TRBV20-1; D gene: TRBD2; clone size: .; CDR3 DNA: TGCAGTGCCCAGATCCCAGCGGGAGGCACAGATACGCAGTATTTT; CDR3 protein: CSAQIPAGGTDTQYF
J gene: TRBJ2-1; V gene: TRBV12-3/TRBV12-4; D gene: .; clone size: few; CDR3 DNA: TGTGCCAGCAGTCTCCGTATGTACAATGAGCAGTTCTTC; CDR3 protein: CASSLRMYNEQFF
J gene: TRBJ1-2; V gene: TRBV5-8; D gene: .; clone size: .; CDR3 DNA: TGTGCCAGCAGTCTGGCCCTACCACGGCTCACCTTC; CDR3 protein: CASSLALPRLTF
J gene: TRBJ2-1; V gene: TRBV6-1; D gene: .; clone size: .; CDR3 DNA: TGTGCCAGCAGTCCCGGGGACATTTTCGATGAGCAGTTCTTC; CDR3 protein: CASSPGDIFDEQFF
J gene: TRBJ1-6; V gene: TRBV6-1; D gene: .; clone size: .; CDR3 DNA: TGTGCCAGCAGGCCAGGACCCCCAACCCTCCACTTT; CDR3 protein: CASRPGPPTLHF
J gene: TRBJ1-2; V gene: TRBV28; D gene: TRBD1; clone size: .; CDR3 DNA: TGTGCCAGCAGTGGACAGGGTGGCGGTGTGGGAGGCTACACCTTC; CDR3 protein: CASSGQGGGVGGYTF
J gene: TRBJ1-6; V gene: TRBV5-1; D gene: .; clone size: .; CDR3 DNA: TGCGCCAGCAGCTTGGGACTGCAAAATTCACCCCTCCACTTT; CDR3 protein: CASSLGLQNSPLHF
J gene: TRBJ1-1; V gene: TRBV2; D gene: .; clone size: few; CDR3 DNA: TGTGCCAGCAATGCAGGGCCTATGAACACTGAAGCTTTCTTT; CDR3 protein: CASNAGPMNTEAFF
J gene: TRBJ1-1; V gene: TRBV7-6; D gene: .; clone size: few; CDR3 DNA: TGTGCCAGCAGCTTAGAGGCCGTGAACACTGAAGCTTTCTTT; CDR3 protein: CASSLEAVNTEAFF
J gene: TRBJ2-3; V gene: TRBV20-1; D gene: TRBD2; clone size: .; CDR3 DNA: TGCAGTGCTGCTCCTGCTAGCGGGAGGAGCACAGATACGCAGTATTTT; CDR3 protein: CSAAPASGRSTDTQYF
J gene: TRBJ2-1; V gene: TRBV10-2; D gene: TRBD1; clone size: .; CDR3 DNA: TGCGCCAGCAGTGAGTCAAGGACAGGCCAGTTCTTC; CDR3 protein: CASSESRTGQFF
J gene: TRBJ2-7; V gene: TRBV13; D gene: TRBD2; clone size: .; CDR3 DNA: TGTGCCAGCAGCCCACCGGGACTAGCGGGCTACGAGCAGTACTTC; CDR3 protein: CASSPPGLAGYEQYF
J gene: TRBJ2-1; V gene: TRBV11-2; D gene: TRBD1; clone size: .; CDR3 DNA: TGTGCCAGCAGCTTAGGCAGTTGGAGGACAGGGGATGAGCAGTTCTTC; CDR3 protein: CASSLGSWRTGDEQFF
J gene: TRBJ1-5; V gene: TRBV20-1; D gene: TRBD1; clone size: .; CDR3 DNA: TGCAGTGCTAGAGGCGGGACAGGGGGCGGTCAGCCCCAGCATTTT; CDR3 protein: CSARGGTGGGQPQHF
J gene: TRBJ2-7; V gene: TRBV4-3; D gene: TRBD2; clone size: .; CDR3 DNA: TGCGCCAGCAGCCAAGATTCCTTGGGACTAGCGGGTACCTACGAGCAGTACTTC; CDR3 protein: CASSQDSLGLAGTYEQYF
J gene: TRBJ2-1; V gene: TRBV2; D gene: TRBD2; clone size: .; CDR3 DNA: TGTGCCAGCAGTGAAGTAGCGGGAGTGATCTACAATGAGCAGTTCTTC; CDR3 protein: CASSEVAGVIYNEQFF
J gene: TRBJ2-6; V gene: TRBV28; D gene: TRBD1; clone size: .; CDR3 DNA: TGTGCCAGCAGCGGATACGCCGGGACAGGGAATTCAACTGGGGCCAACGTCCTGACTTTC; CDR3 protein: CASSGYAGTGNSTGANVLTF
J gene: TRBJ2-7; V gene: TRBV28; D gene: .; clone size: few; CDR3 DNA: TGTGCCAGCAGGGGGGTTTTCGAGCAGTACTTC; CDR3 protein: CASRGVFEQYF
J gene: TRBJ2-5; V gene: TRBV6-1; D gene: .; clone size: .; CDR3 DNA: TGTGCCAGCAGACGGGACTTACAAGAGACCCAGTACTTC; CDR3 protein: CASRRDLQETQYF
J gene: TRBJ2-2; V gene: TRBV24-1; D gene: .; clone size: .; CDR3 DNA: TGTGCCACCAGTGATTCGAGGTTCGCGGACACCGGGGAGCTGTTTTTT; CDR3 protein: CATSDSRFADTGELFF
J gene: TRBJ1-2; V gene: TRBV30; D gene: TRBD1; clone size: once; CDR3 DNA: TGTGCCTGGAGGAAGGGGGCCTCTAACTATGGCTACACCTTC; CDR3 protein: CAWRKGASNYGYTF